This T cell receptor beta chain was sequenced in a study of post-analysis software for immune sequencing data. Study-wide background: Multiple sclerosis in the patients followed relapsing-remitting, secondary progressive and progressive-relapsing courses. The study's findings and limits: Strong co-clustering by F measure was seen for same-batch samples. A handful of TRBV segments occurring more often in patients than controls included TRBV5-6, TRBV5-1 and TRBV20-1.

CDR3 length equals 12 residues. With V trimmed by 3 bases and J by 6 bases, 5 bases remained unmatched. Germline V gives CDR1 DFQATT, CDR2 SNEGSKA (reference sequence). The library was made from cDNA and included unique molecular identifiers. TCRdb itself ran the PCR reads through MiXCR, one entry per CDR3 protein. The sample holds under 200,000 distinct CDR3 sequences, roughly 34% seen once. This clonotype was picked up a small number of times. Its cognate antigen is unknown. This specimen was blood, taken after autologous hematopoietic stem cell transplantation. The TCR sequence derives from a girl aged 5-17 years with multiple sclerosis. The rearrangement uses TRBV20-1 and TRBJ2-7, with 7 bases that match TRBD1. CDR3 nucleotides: TGCAGTGCTAGGCAAGACAGGGTCGAGCAGTACTTC. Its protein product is CSARQDRVEQYF.